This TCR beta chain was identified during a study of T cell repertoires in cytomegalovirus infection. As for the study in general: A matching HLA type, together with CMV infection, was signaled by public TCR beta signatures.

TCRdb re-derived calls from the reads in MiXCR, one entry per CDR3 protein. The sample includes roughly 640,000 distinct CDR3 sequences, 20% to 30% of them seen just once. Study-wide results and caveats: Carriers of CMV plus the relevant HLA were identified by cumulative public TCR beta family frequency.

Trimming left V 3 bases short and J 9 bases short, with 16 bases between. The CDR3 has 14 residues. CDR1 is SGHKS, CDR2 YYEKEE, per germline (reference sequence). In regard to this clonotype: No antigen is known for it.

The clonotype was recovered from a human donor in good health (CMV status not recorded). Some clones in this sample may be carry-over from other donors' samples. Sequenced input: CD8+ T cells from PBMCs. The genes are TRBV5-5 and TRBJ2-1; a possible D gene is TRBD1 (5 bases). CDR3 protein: CASSSRPLGVEQFF. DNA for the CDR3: TGTGCCAGCAGCTCCAGACCCTTAGGGGTTGAGCAGTTCTTC.